This T cell receptor (beta chain) was observed in a study of response to subunit inactivated influenza vaccine. General observations from the study: There was a suggestion from the authors that each seasonal influenza vaccination recruits few new T cells.

TCRdb reprocessed the RT-PCR reads via MiXCR and lists one record per CDR3 protein. The sample lists 500,000 to 600,000 distinct CDR3 sequences; around 11% were seen once. This clonotype showed up just a few times. Its antigen is as yet unknown. The sequence was collected from a man aged 50 to 59 who received an inactivated influenza vaccine. The source material was PBMCs from blood, sampled on the day of vaccination.

The CDR3 loop reads CASSGTYLITDTQYF. For the CDR3, the DNA is TGTGCCAGCAGTGGGACGTACCTTATCACAGATACGCAGTATTTT. This chain joins TRBV12-3 or TRBV12-4 and TRBJ2-3, with D perhaps assigned TRBD1 or TRBD2 (5 bases each). Trimming cost V 5 bases and J 2 bases, with 14 bases left between them. CDR3 length equals 15 residues.